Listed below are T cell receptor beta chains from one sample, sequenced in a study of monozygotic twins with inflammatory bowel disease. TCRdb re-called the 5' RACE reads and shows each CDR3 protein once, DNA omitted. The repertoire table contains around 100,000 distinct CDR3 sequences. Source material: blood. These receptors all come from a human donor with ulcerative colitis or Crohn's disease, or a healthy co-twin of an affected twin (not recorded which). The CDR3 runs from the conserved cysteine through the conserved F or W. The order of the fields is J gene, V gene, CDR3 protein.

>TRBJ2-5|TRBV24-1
CATSDKLRTALVETQYF
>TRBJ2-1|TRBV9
CASSAGNPRHEQFF
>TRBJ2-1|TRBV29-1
CSVAVGAAHGFF
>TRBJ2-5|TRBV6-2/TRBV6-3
CASSYVAQATQETQYF
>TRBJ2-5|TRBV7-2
CASIFGRIKQETQYF
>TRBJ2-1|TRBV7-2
CASTAGTGDFDEQFF
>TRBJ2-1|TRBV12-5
CASGQFIAGGSSYNEQFF
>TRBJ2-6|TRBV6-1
CASSPRDSGANVLTF
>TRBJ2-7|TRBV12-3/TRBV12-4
CASKLTGATTYEQYF
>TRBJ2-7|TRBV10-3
CAISEPGGGSPYEQYF
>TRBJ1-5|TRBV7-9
CASSSPRDGTPQHF
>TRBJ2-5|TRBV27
CASSQRRDETQYF
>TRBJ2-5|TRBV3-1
CASSYGGRETQYF
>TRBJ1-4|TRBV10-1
CASSESIGAANEKLFF
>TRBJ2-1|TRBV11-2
CASSLGQESWNEQFF
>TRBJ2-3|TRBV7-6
CASSLAGLGTDTQYF
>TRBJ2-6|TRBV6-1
CASSRGLSRSGANVLTF
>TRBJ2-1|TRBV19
CASRWTSGGGPFF
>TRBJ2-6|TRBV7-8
CASSLGVGRTSGANVLTF
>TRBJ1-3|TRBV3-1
CASSQEGHSGNTIYF
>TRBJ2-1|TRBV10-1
CASSEKPRGRWFF
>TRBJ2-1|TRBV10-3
CAIRQGGGQASYNEQFF
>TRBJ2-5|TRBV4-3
CASSQDSLRETQYF
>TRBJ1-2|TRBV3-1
CASSPLTGQGYGYTF
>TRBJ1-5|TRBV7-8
CASRLTYGTGVEPQHF
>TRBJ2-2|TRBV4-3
CASSQGRGSTGELFF
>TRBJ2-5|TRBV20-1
CSANRKETQYF
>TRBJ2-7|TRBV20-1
CSAREPSGSTYEQYF
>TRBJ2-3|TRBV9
CASSVDRASDTQYF
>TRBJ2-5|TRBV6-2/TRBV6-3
CASSLDSPVEETQYF
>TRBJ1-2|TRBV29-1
CSVEPGQGGNYGYTF
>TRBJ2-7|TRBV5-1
CASSPPDYRGSGEQYF
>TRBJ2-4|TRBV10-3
CAISDSAQGGDIQYF
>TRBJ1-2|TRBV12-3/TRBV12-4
CASSLSYEVLYRPGYTF
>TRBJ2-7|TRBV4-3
CASSPYPGSSSYEQYF
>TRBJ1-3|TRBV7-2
CASSPQFPSSGNTIYF
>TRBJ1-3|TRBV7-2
CASSPFRDPGNTIYF
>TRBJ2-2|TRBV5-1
CASSLRISSGELFF
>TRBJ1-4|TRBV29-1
CSARVRFGEIRTTNEKLFF
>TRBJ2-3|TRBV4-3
CASSQETSGVNTQYF
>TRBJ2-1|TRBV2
CASSERGTSGGASEQFF
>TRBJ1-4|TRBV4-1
CASSPPQDRGFSTNEKLFF
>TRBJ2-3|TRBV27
CASSLGDRDTQYF
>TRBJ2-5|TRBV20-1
CSARDGAKGQHQETQYF
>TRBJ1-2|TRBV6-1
CASSTPTGTGASTF
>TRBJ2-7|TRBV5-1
CASSLGWGRGDEQYF
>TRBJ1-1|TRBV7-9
CATPRTGGRWNTEAFF
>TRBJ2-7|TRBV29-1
CSVPCDTFRDRGTYEQYF
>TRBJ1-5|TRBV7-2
CASSLDLPAPQHF
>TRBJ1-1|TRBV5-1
CASSWTDRSMGRAFF
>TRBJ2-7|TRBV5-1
CASSLASSGRNEQYF